Below, 9 T cell receptor beta chains from the same sample are listed, as sequenced in a study of OX40 agonist ivuxolimab in advanced cancers. Sequenced by immunoSEQ multiplex PCR; TCRdb stores in-frame clones only, minus some. The sample has fewer than 40,000 clones, about 90% seen once. Sequenced here: CD4+ or CD8+ T cells sorted from blood, sampled in a trial of the OX40 agonist ivuxolimab. The receptors were gathered from an adult with an advanced solid tumor such as melanoma, head and neck, liver or kidney cancer.

The CDR3 nucleotides read TGTGCCAGCAGCGTAGCCGAGGGCGGGGGGGCCCAAGAGACCCAGTACTTC. It specifies CASSVAEGGGAQETQYF. V is TRBV9 and J is TRBJ2-5; 9 bases are shared with TRBD2. Looked up from germline, CDR1 is SGDLS and CDR2 is YYNGEE. Trimming cost V 0 bases and J 1 base; bases outside gene matches: 7. This CDR3 is built from 17 residues.

The rearrangement joins TRBV7-5 to TRBJ1-2. TRBV7-5 is a recognized pseudogene. CDR3 size: 15 residues. For the CDR3, the DNA is TGTGTCAGAAGCTTAGGACGCTTACCTCTCTATGGCTACACCTTC. Protein: CVRSLGRLPLYGYTF.

In nucleotides, the CDR3 is TGTGCCAGCAGCTTAGGGACTGTACTCACAGATACGCAGTATTTT. Translated, it gives CASSLGTVLTDTQYF. V gene TRBV7-2 combines with J gene TRBJ2-3; D perhaps matches TRBD2 (5 bases). The germline V gene encodes CDR1 SGHTA and CDR2 FQGNSA. The CDR3 has 15 residues. Trimming pared 1 base from V and 2 bases from J, leaving 10 bases between.

The genes are TRBV4-3 and TRBJ2-1, with 9 nucleotides matching TRBD2. Germline lookup yields CDR1 LGHNA and CDR2 YSLEER. V gave up 4 bases and J gave up 7 bases; unmatched junction bases: 8. CDR3 size: 15 residues. CDR3 bases: TGCGCCAGCAGCCTGAGGGCGGGGGGGGTTAATGAGCAGTTCTTC. Amino acid sequence: CASSLRAGGVNEQFF.

The rearrangement links TRBV7-9 to TRBJ1-2; D is unresolved. Germline-derived CDR1 and CDR2 are SEHNR and FQNEAQ (reference sequence). V dropped 1 base and J dropped 0 bases, with 9 bases sitting between them. The CDR3 totals 15 residues. The CDR3 is CASSLVRVTNYGYTF. In nucleotides, the CDR3 is TGTGCCAGCAGCTTAGTAAGGGTTACTAACTATGGCTACACCTTC. Combining the CDR3 with reference TRBV7-9 and TRBJ1-2 gives the whole variable domain DTGVSQNPRHKITKRGQNVTFRCDPISEHNRLYWYRQTLGQGPEFLTYFQNEAQLEKSRLLSDRFSAERPKGSFSTLEIQRTEQGDSAMYLCASSLVRVTNYGYTFGSGTRLTVV.

The rearrangement uses TRBV29-1 and TRBJ1-1; D is unresolved. Trimming stripped 5 bases from V and 1 base from J, with 8 bases between. The germline V gene has CDR1 SQVTM and CDR2 ANQGSEA. The CDR3 is 12 amino acids. CDR3 residues: CSVLRWNTEAFF. CDR3 in DNA: TGCAGCGTTCTGCGGTGGAACACTGAAGCTTTCTTT.

This chain connects TRBV10-2 to TRBJ1-3; D gene unclear. CDR1 and CDR2 (germline): WSHSY, SAAADI. CDR3 length: 15 amino acids. With 2 bases removed from V and 2 bases from J, the gap between germline ends came to 10 bases. CDR3 bases: TGCGCCAGCAGTGAGATAGGGCAGACTGGAAACACCATATATTTT. Protein: CASSEIGQTGNTIYF.

This chain's CDR3 is CASSGGQGLANEKLFF. The CDR3 coding sequence is TGTGCCAGCAGCGGCGGACAGGGTTTGGCTAATGAAAAACTGTTTTTT. This chain connects TRBV9 to TRBJ1-4, with 8 bases matching TRBD1. The CDR3 sequence is 16 residues long. The junction had 7 bases not matched to a gene; V was cut back by 3 bases and J by 3 bases. Germline CDR1 reads SGDLS; CDR2 reads YYNGEE. Complete variable domain (other parts from reference TRBV9 and TRBJ1-4): DSGVTQTPKHLITATGQRVTLRCSPRSGDLSVYWYQQSLDQGLQFLIQYYNGEERAKGNILERFSAQQFPDLHSELNLSSLELGDSALYFCASSGGQGLANEKLFFGSGTQLSVL.

This rearrangement joins TRBV27 to TRBJ1-2, with D unclear. The length of the CDR3 is 15 residues. Germline-derived CDR1 and CDR2 are MNHEY and SMNVEV (reference sequence). Deletions cut 6 bases from V and 5 bases from J, with 19 bases between. The CDR3 loop reads CASSLLPLPGYGYTF. Written as DNA, the CDR3 is TGTGCCAGCAGCCTTTTACCCCTTCCCGGGTATGGCTACACCTTC.